A single sample is the source of the 24 T cell receptor beta chains below, sequenced in a study of T cell responses to AZD1222 COVID-19 vaccine. Sequencing was performed with immunoSEQ multiplex PCR; in TCRdb, only in-frame clones are kept and a portion is missing. Of about 190,000 clones listed, around 94% are singletons. Sequenced material: peripheral blood, taken on day 0 of AZD1222 vaccination. The receptors were gathered from an adult in good health.

V usage is TRBV4-1 and J usage is TRBJ2-3; D possibly corresponds to TRBD1 (6 bases). The CDR3 has 14 amino acids. Germline V gene lookup returns CDR1 MGHRA and CDR2 YSYEKL. V lost 3 bases and J lost 6, with 13 bases in between. In DNA, the CDR3 is TGCGCCAGCAGCCACCTCCACAGGGAGGATACGCAGTATTTT. Translation gives CASSHLHREDTQYF.

V and J are TRBV19 and TRBJ2-2; D remains ambiguous. CDR3 length: 13 amino acids. The V and J ends lost 4 bases and 2 bases respectively, with 5 bases between them. CDR1 is LNHDA and CDR2 is SQIVND in the germline V gene (reference sequence). The CDR3 DNA sequence: TGTGCCAGTAGTACGCCAAACACCGGGGAGCTGTTTTTT. It encodes CASSTPNTGELFF.

Comment on this clone: Additional DNA sequences in this sample encode the identical CDR3. The chain recombines TRBV5-4 with TRBJ1-5; TRBD1 aligns across 7 bases. The CDR3 length is 14 residues. The V gene's germline CDR1 is SGHNT and CDR2 YYREEE (reference sequence). The V and J ends lost 3 bases and 2 bases, in that order; junction bases with no gene match: 2. The DNA for the CDR3 is TGTGCCAGCAGCTCCGGGACAGGCAATCAGCCCCAGCATTTT. Protein product: CASSSGTGNQPQHF.

The chain is built from TRBV11-2 and TRBJ1-6; the D is unclear. Germline CDR1 SGHAT, CDR2 FQNNGV. Trimming pared 3 bases from V and 3 bases from J, leaving 12 bases between. The CDR3 sequence is 16 residues long. In DNA form, the CDR3 reads TGTGCCAGCAGCTTTTATACAGAATTCTATAATTCACCCCTCCACTTT. Protein sequence: CASSFYTEFYNSPLHF.

The chain links TRBV30 to TRBJ1-1, with TRBD1 identical over 8 bases. The CDR3 spans 14 residues. Per the germline V gene, CDR1 is GTSNPN and CDR2 is SVGIG (reference sequence). Germline trimming cut 3 bases from V and 0 bases from J; bases unmatched to any gene: 3. The CDR3 DNA sequence: TGTGCCTGGAGCAGGACAGGGATGAACACTGAAGCTTTCTTT. Translating gives CAWSRTGMNTEAFF.

The V and J genes are TRBV29-1 and TRBJ1-4; D call uncertain. Per the germline V gene, CDR1 is SQVTM and CDR2 is ANQGSEA. The germline V and J ends were trimmed by 4 bases and 1 base, with 7 bases remaining between them. CDR3 length equals 13 residues. The CDR3 here is CSVGVVTNEKLFF. CDR3 nucleotide sequence: TGCAGCGTTGGGGTGGTAACTAATGAAAAACTGTTTTTT.

The chain links TRBV12-3 or TRBV12-4 to TRBJ1-6; D call uncertain. The CDR3 consists of 13 residues. V was trimmed by 5 bases and J by 8 bases, leaving 10 bases between them. The CDR3 DNA reads TGTGCCAGCAGTCTGGGGAGCCATTCACCCCTCCACTTT. Its translation: CASSLGSHSPLHF.

The chain recombines TRBV6-5 with TRBJ2-7, with D tentatively TRBD1 or TRBD2 (5 bases each). Germline CDR1 MNHEY, CDR2 SVGAGI. V was clipped by 6 bases and J by 5 bases, with 11 bases between them. This CDR3 region has 12 residues. CDR3 amino acids: CASRADIHEQYF. CDR3 in DNA: TGTGCCAGCAGAGCGGACATTCACGAGCAGTACTTC.

This chain connects TRBV19 to TRBJ2-1; D is possibly TRBD1 (6 bases). The germline V gene encodes CDR1 LNHDA and CDR2 SQIVND (reference sequence). The CDR3 spans 17 residues. Trimming took off 0 bases at V and 7 bases at J, with 19 bases between the two ends. The CDR3 DNA is TGTGCCAGTAGTATAGACTACCCGGGACACCTTATGAATGAGCAGTTCTTC. It codes for CASSIDYPGHLMNEQFF.

The rearrangement links TRBV15 to TRBJ2-5; unclear D gene. Looked up from germline, CDR1 is LNHNV and CDR2 is YYDKDF (reference sequence). The CDR3 length is 15 residues. V lost 8 bases, J lost 3 bases, and 19 bases lay in between. The DNA of the CDR3 is TGTGCCACCGTTAACCCTTCCCGCCCTAAAGAGACCCAGTACTTC. Encoded protein: CATVNPSRPKETQYF.

This chain connects TRBV14 to TRBJ1-1; D is unresolved. V lost 6 bases and J 1 base, leaving 12 bases between the germline ends. CDR1 and CDR2 from the germline V gene are SGHDN and FVKESK. This CDR3 has 14 residues. The DNA for the CDR3 is TGTGCCAGCAGTCCCGAGACACCGAACACTGAAGCTTTCTTT. It yields the protein CASSPETPNTEAFF.

This clone appeared a single time. The sample carries other DNA sequences with the same CDR3. The V gene is TRBV12-3 or TRBV12-4, the J gene TRBJ2-2; D ambiguous. This CDR3 has 11 residues. V gave up 6 bases and J gave up 8 bases, with 7 bases separating them. In nucleotides, the CDR3 is TGTGCCAGCAGCCCCAGGGGGGAGCTGTTTTTT. Translating gives CASSPRGELFF.

This chain links TRBV5-1 with TRBJ2-3, with 7 bases aligning to TRBD1. V trimming: 5 bases; J trimming: 0 bases; junction bases outside the gene matches: 6. This CDR3 comprises 15 residues. CDR1 and CDR2 from the germline V gene are SGHRS and YFSETQ. The CDR3 region is CASSGGQLSTDTQYF. The CDR3, as DNA: TGCGCCAGCAGTGGGGGACAGTTGAGCACAGATACGCAGTATTTT.

Concerning this clone itself: The sample contains more than one DNA sequence encoding this CDR3. The chain combines TRBV5-1 with TRBJ1-2; 9 nucleotides agree with TRBD1. J gave up 2 bases and V 5 bases, and 4 bases lay outside the gene matches. The CDR3 has 14 amino acids. Germline V lookup: CDR1 SGHRS, CDR2 YFSETQ. CDR3 region: CASSTGTGNYGYTF. The CDR3, as DNA: TGCGCCAGCAGTACCGGGACAGGGAACTATGGCTACACCTTC.

V and J are TRBV3-1 (or the pseudogene TRBV3-2) and TRBJ2-2; D may be TRBD1 (6 bases). V lost 1 base, J lost 5 bases, and 14 bases lay in between. CDR3 length: 16 amino acids. Germline V lookup: CDR1 LGHDT, CDR2 YNNKEL (reference sequence). The CDR3 sequence is CASSQGGTGPTGELFF. In DNA, the CDR3 is TGTGCCAGCAGCCAAGGAGGAACAGGGCCTACCGGGGAGCTGTTTTTT.

The chain has TRBV6-5 and TRBJ1-1; D unresolved. Trimming stripped 2 bases from V and 7 bases from J, with 8 bases between. The CDR3 runs to 12 residues. In germline, CDR1 is MNHEY, CDR2 SVGAGI. CDR3 nucleotides: TGTGCCAGCAGTTACCGGTGGGGTGAAGCTTTCTTT. This encodes CASSYRWGEAFF.

V is TRBV2 and J is TRBJ2-2, with D possibly TRBD1 on 6 matching bases. CDR3 length: 14 amino acids. Per the germline V gene, CDR1 is SNHLY and CDR2 is FYNNEI. Trimming took off 6 bases at V and 4 bases at J, with 12 bases between the two ends. The CDR3 nucleotides are TGTGCCAGCAGAGACAGGCTATCCACCGGGGAGCTGTTTTTT. Translated, it gives CASRDRLSTGELFF.

The chain joins TRBV10-2 to TRBJ1-1; 9 positions match TRBD1. CDR1 is WSHSY, CDR2 SAAADI, per germline. The J segment lost 5 bases and the V segment lost 6 bases, leaving 4 bases of the junction unmatched. This CDR3 has 13 residues. The CDR3 sequence: CASRTGGGTEAFF. CDR3 coding DNA: TGCGCCAGCAGGACAGGGGGGGGAACTGAAGCTTTCTTT.

The chain uses TRBV5-5 and TRBJ1-3; D is uncertain. Trimming cost V 2 bases and J 3 bases, with 9 bases left between them. The germline V gene has CDR1 SGHKS and CDR2 YYEKEE (reference sequence). This CDR3 has 14 amino acids. The CDR3 reads CASSLSVNGNTIYF. The CDR3 DNA is TGTGCCAGCAGCTTATCAGTAAATGGAAACACCATATATTTT.

This clone has only a few counts. This chain links TRBV6-5 with TRBJ2-7; 11 bases match TRBD1. Germline CDR1 MNHEY, CDR2 SVGAGI. J was trimmed by 7 bases and V by 7 bases; bases with no gene match: 9. CDR3 size: 14 residues. Here the CDR3 reads CASTPGQGEREQYF. CDR3 bases: TGTGCCAGCACACCGGGACAGGGGGAACGGGAGCAGTACTTC.

The chain joins TRBV18 to TRBJ1-4; D possibly corresponds to TRBD1 (6 bases). The V end lost 6 bases, the J end lost 5 bases, and 10 bases lay between the germline ends. The CDR3 has 13 residues. Germline values: CDR1 KGHSH, CDR2 LQKENI. CDR3 sequence reads: CASSTRGNEKLFF. The CDR3 bases are TGTGCCAGCTCCACGAGGGGGAATGAAAAACTGTTTTTT. Combining the CDR3 with reference TRBV18 and TRBJ1-4 gives the whole variable domain NAGVMQNPRHLVRRRGQEARLRCSPMKGHSHVYWYRQLPEEGLKFMVYLQKENIIDESGMPKERFSAEFPKEGPSILRIQQVVRGDSAAYFCASSTRGNEKLFFGSGTQLSVL.

This clone was observed a single time. V gene TRBV6-2 or TRBV6-3 combines with J gene TRBJ2-1; weak D call: TRBD1 (6 bases). In germline, CDR1 is MNHEY, CDR2 SVGEGT. V was pared by 2 bases and J by 5 bases, with 13 bases between. This CDR3 region has 15 residues. The CDR3 sequence is CASSYTIGQHNEQFF. For the CDR3, the DNA is TGTGCCAGCAGTTACACGATTGGACAGCACAATGAGCAGTTCTTC.

V usage is TRBV9 and J usage is TRBJ1-2, with D possibly TRBD1 on 5 matching bases. Germline-derived CDR1 and CDR2 are SGDLS and YYNGEE. V lost 3 bases to trimming and J lost 4 bases, with 19 bases between them. The CDR3 covers 16 residues. CDR3 region: CASSGGRWDIGYGYTF. The DNA for the CDR3 is TGTGCCAGCAGCGGGGGCCGTTGGGATATAGGCTATGGCTACACCTTC.

This clone was detected a few times. The V gene is TRBV4-2, the J gene TRBJ1-4; 7 positions match TRBD1. CDR1 and CDR2 from the germline V gene are LGHNA and YNFKEQ. The CDR3 is 16 residues long. The ends lost 4 bases at V and 5 bases at J; junction bases unmatched: 10. The CDR3 spells CASSLQTDRENEKLFF. The CDR3 DNA reads TGTGCCAGCAGCCTGCAAACCGACAGGGAAAATGAAAAACTGTTTTTT.